This T cell receptor beta chain was documented in a study of cytomegalovirus exposure and HLA in healthy donors. Study-wide results and limits: There were 160 or so TCR beta chains listed as cytomegalovirus-associated. Through in vitro validation, a few CMV-associated chains were shown to be specific for CMV antigens.

CDR3 size: 13 residues. The J segment lost 7 bases and the V segment lost 5 bases, leaving 5 bases of the junction unmatched. Germline CDR1 reads SNHLY; CDR2 reads FYNNEI. The assay was immunoSEQ multiplex PCR, and TCRdb's table has in-frame clones only and misses some. The sample includes 150,000 to 200,000 clones, 89% of them seen just once. This clone was recorded once. The target antigen is unknown. The TCR sequence derives from a young man in good health and CMV-seropositive. The rearrangement links TRBV2 to TRBJ2-1; 7 positions agree with TRBD1. The material sequenced was PBMCs. The CDR3 loop reads CASSTGEKNEQFF. CDR3 bases: TGTGCCAGCAGTACAGGGGAGAAAAATGAGCAGTTCTTC.